This T cell receptor beta chain was identified in a study of blood T cell repertoires in COVID-19. About the research overall: Samples representing acute and convalescent COVID-19 were sourced from the United States, Italy and Spain.

Methods used by the authors: Estimation of nucleated cell counts was performed using reference gene primer amplification. The assay was immunoSEQ multiplex PCR, and TCRdb's table has in-frame clones only and misses some. V and J calls and clone size are as listed in that table; D and trimming were resolved from the DNA. The profile shows under 300,000 clones, roughly 88% of them singletons. The germline gives CDR1 KGHDR, CDR2 SFDVKD. The CDR3 loop spans 15 amino acids. The trim removed 7 bases at V and 6 bases at J, leaving 9 bases unmatched. The receptor's source is a woman in her forties with acute COVID-19. The chain carries TRBV24-1 and TRBJ2-2; 8 bases match TRBD1. The sequencing input was PBMCs or T cells enriched from blood (not recorded which). CDR3 nucleotide sequence: TGTGCCACCAGGCAGGACAGGGTAAGGGCCGGGGAGCTGTTTTTT. Encoded protein: CATRQDRVRAGELFF.